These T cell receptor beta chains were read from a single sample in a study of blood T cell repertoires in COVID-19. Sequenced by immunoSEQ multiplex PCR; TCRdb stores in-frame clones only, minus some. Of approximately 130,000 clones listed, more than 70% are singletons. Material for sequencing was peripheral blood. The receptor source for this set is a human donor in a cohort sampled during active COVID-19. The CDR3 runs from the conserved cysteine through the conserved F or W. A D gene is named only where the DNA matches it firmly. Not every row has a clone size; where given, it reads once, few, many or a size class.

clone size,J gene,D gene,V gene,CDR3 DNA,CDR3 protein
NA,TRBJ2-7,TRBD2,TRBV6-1,TGTGCCAGCAGTGAAGTGGCGGGGGTCGGCTCCTACGAGCAGTACTTC,CASSEVAGVGSYEQYF
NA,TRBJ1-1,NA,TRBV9,TGTGCCAGCAGCGTAGGTACAGAAATGAACACTGAAGCTTTCTTT,CASSVGTEMNTEAFF
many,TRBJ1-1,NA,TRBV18,TGTGCCACCCGGGGGAACACTGAAGCTTTCTTT,CATRGNTEAFF
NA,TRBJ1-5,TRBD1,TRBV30,TGTGCCTGGAGTCAGGGGGCTGGTCAGCCCCAGCATTTT,CAWSQGAGQPQHF
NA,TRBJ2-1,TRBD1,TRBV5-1,TGCGCCAGCAGCCAGGGGGTGCCCGCGCTGTCAGGCGGGGAGCAGTTCTTC,CASSQGVPALSGGEQFF
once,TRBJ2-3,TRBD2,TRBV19,TGTGCCAGTAGTATCGGGACTAGCGGGATGCTTAGCACAGATACGCAGTATTTT,CASSIGTSGMLSTDTQYF
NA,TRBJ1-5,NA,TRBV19,TGTGCCAGTACAACAGGTGCTTATAGCAATCAGCCCCAGCATTTT,CASTTGAYSNQPQHF
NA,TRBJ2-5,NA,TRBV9,TGTGCCAGCAGCGTCAAGGGACAACAGGGGACCCAGTACTTC,CASSVKGQQGTQYF
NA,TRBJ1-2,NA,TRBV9,TGTGCCAGCAGCGAATTTGAGACGGGGATATATGGCTACACCTTC,CASSEFETGIYGYTF
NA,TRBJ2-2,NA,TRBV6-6,TGTGCCAGCAGTCAGCCGGCCGGGGAGCTGTTTTTT,CASSQPAGELFF
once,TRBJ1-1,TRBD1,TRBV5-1,TGCGCCAGCAGCCCGGGACAGGGGGTCTACACTGAAGCTTTCTTT,CASSPGQGVYTEAFF
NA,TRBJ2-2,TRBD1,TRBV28,TGTGCCAGCAGCCGGGACAGCCGAGTTACCGGGGAGCTGTTTTTT,CASSRDSRVTGELFF
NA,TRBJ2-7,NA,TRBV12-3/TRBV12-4,TGTGCCAGCGGGGACACGATTATCTACGAGCAGTACTTC,CASGDTIIYEQYF
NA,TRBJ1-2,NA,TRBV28,TGTGCCAGCAGTGGGCGGACAGACGGCTACACCTTC,CASSGRTDGYTF
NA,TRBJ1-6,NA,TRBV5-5,TGTGCCAGCAGCCCCGCGGGGTTTCTCCGAAATTCACCCCTCCACTTT,CASSPAGFLRNSPLHF
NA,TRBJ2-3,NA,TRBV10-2,TGCGCCAGCAGTGAGTCGGGCAGACCAGATACGCAGTATTTT,CASSESGRPDTQYF
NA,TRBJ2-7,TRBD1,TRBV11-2,TGTGCCAGCAGCTTAGATACACAGGGGGCCTCCTACGAGCAGTACTTC,CASSLDTQGASYEQYF
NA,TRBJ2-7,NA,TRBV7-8,TGTGCCAGCAGCCGCTCCCCCAGGGCTGATACCTACGAGCAGTACTTC,CASSRSPRADTYEQYF
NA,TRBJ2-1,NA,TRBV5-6,TGTGCCAGCAGCTTGAGTGGCCCTACGGGCAATGAGCAGTTCTTC,CASSLSGPTGNEQFF
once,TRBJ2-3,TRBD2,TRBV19,TGTGCCAGTAGGAGACTAGCGGAAGATACGCAGTATTTT,CASRRLAEDTQYF
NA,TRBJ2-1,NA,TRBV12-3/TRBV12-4,TGCGCCGCAGGGCTGGGCGGTGAGCAGTTCTTC,CAAGLGGEQFF
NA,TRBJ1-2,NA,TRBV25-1,TGTGCCAGCAAGGAGTCAGGGGACCGCTATGGCTACACCTTC,CASKESGDRYGYTF
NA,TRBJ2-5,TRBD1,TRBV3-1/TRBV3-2,TGTGCCAGCAGCCCCGGGACAGGCTTAGGAGAGACCCAGTACTTC,CASSPGTGLGETQYF
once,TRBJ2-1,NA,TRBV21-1,TGTGCCAGCAGCAAAGGATTTACAGGGGGCAGTAGCCACAATGAGCAGTTCTTC,CASSKGFTGGSSHNEQFF
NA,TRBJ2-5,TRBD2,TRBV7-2,TGTGCCAGCAGCATTTCTAGCGGGAGGATCGGAGAGACCCAGTACTTC,CASSISSGRIGETQYF
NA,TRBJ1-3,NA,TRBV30,TGTGCCTGGAGTCCTAGGATCCCTGGAAACACCATATATTTT,CAWSPRIPGNTIYF
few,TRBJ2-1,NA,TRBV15,TGTGCCACCAGCAGAGACCGCGGTGGGAATGAGCAGTTCTTC,CATSRDRGGNEQFF
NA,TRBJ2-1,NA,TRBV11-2,TGTGCCAGCAGACCTACGGGACTTGGGGTCACTGAGCAGTTCTTC,CASRPTGLGVTEQFF
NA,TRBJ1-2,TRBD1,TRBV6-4,TGTGCCAGCAGCGCCGGGACAGGGCTGGTAGGTGGCTACACCTTC,CASSAGTGLVGGYTF
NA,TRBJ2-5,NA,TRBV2,TGTGCCAGCGGATTCTCTAGAAGTAGAGAGACCCAGTACTTC,CASGFSRSRETQYF
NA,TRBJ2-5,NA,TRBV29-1,TGCAGTCACGCCGCAGGGCGAGAGACCCAGTACTTC,CSHAAGRETQYF
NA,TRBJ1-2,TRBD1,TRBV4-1,TGCGCCAGCAGCCAAGGACAGGGGTATGGCTACACCTTC,CASSQGQGYGYTF
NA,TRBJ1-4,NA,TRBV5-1,TGCGCCAGCAGCTTGGGTGAAGGGGCTAATGAAAAACTGTTTTTT,CASSLGEGANEKLFF
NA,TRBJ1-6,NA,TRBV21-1,TGTGCCAGCAGCAGACAGGGGAGCTCCTATAATTCACCCCTCCACTTT,CASSRQGSSYNSPLHF
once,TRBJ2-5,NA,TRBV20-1,TGCAGTGCTAGTAGGTCGGGGGTTGAGACCCAGTACTTC,CSASRSGVETQYF
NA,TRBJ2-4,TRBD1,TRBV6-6,TGTGCCAGCAGGAATGACAGGGGAAAAAACATTCAGTACTTC,CASRNDRGKNIQYF
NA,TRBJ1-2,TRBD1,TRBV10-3,TGTGCCATTGGGAATAAAGGACAGGGTGCTACCGACTATGGCTACACCTTC,CAIGNKGQGATDYGYTF
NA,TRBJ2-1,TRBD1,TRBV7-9,TGTGCCAGCAGCTCACAGGGGGGAACCTACAATGAGCAGTTCTTC,CASSSQGGTYNEQFF